These 18 T cell receptor beta chains were sequenced from one sample in a study of blood T cell repertoires in COVID-19. Libraries were prepared by immunoSEQ multiplex PCR; TCRdb keeps only in-frame clonotypes and omits some of them. The sample includes around 260,000 clones, 75% to 90% of them seen just once. The sequenced material came from PBMCs or T cells enriched from blood (not recorded which). The receptors derive from a woman aged 25-40 years who had recovered from COVID-19.

The chain has TRBV6-4 and TRBJ1-1; D is uncertain. Germline lookup yields CDR1 MRHNA and CDR2 SNTAGT. CDR3 length equals 11 residues. Trimming removed 3 bases from V and 8 bases from J, with 7 bases in between. The CDR3 protein is CASSEGGEAFF. The CDR3 DNA sequence: TGTGCCAGCAGTGAGGGCGGGGAAGCTTTCTTT.

The rearrangement links TRBV5-4 to TRBJ1-3, with 9 bases that match TRBD1. The CDR3 is made up of 15 amino acids. Trimming cost V 4 bases and J 3 bases; bases outside gene matches: 5. The germline V gene encodes CDR1 SGHNT and CDR2 YYREEE (reference sequence). In DNA form, the CDR3 reads TGTGCCAGCAGCCTACAGGGGGCGTATGGAAACACCATATATTTT. This gives the protein CASSLQGAYGNTIYF.

This rearrangement joins TRBV6-5 to TRBJ2-7; 9 nucleotides line up with TRBD1. This CDR3 has 15 amino acids. Germline CDR1 MNHEY, CDR2 SVGAGI. Trimming took 6 bases from V and 5 from J; bases not matched to a gene: 11. The CDR3 is CASRFGTGKSHEQYF. As DNA, the CDR3 is TGTGCCAGCAGATTTGGGACAGGGAAATCCCACGAGCAGTACTTC.

This chain joins TRBV12-3 or TRBV12-4 and TRBJ1-4, with D possibly TRBD1 on 5 matching bases. V shed 3 bases and J shed 7 bases, with 9 bases lying between them. The CDR3 sequence is 13 residues long. The CDR3 reads CASSFRVGEKLFF. CDR3 bases: TGTGCCAGCAGTTTCAGGGTTGGTGAAAAACTGTTTTTT.

The rearrangement uses TRBV2 and TRBJ2-3, with D possibly matching TRBD2 (5 bases). Germline loops: CDR1 SNHLY, CDR2 FYNNEI. This CDR3 comprises 15 residues. V was cut by 4 bases and J by 7 bases, with 18 bases left in between. This CDR3 is CASSVSTKLVYTQYF. For the CDR3, the DNA is TGTGCCAGCAGTGTTTCGACTAAATTGGTGTATACGCAGTATTTT. The whole variable domain, remainder taken from reference TRBV2 and TRBJ2-3, is EPEVTQTPSHQVTQMGQEVILRCVPISNHLYFYWYRQILGQKVEFLVSFYNNEISEKSEIFDDQFSVERPDGSNFTLKIRSTKLEDSAMYFCASSVSTKLVYTQYFGPGTRLTVL.

The J gene is TRBJ1-1, the V gene TRBV5-1; TRBD1 matches at 9 bases. The CDR3 loop spans 16 amino acids. The germline V gene encodes CDR1 SGHRS and CDR2 YFSETQ. J was trimmed by 4 bases and V by 2 bases; bases with no gene match: 9. CDR3 bases: TGCGCCAGCAGCTTCGCCGGACAGGGGAGAGGCACTGAAGCTTTCTTT. Its protein is CASSFAGQGRGTEAFF.

This chain joins TRBV28 and TRBJ2-4; TRBD2 matches 7 bases. V was pared by 4 bases and J by 2 bases, with 5 bases of the junction left unmatched. The germline gives CDR1 MDHEN, CDR2 SYDVKM. This CDR3 contains 15 residues. The CDR3 is CASSYDGTTKNIQYF. In DNA, the CDR3 is TGTGCCAGCAGTTATGACGGGACTACCAAAAACATTCAGTACTTC.

The chain combines TRBV30 with TRBJ2-2; TRBD2 might be the D (6 bases). The CDR3 loop spans 14 amino acids. The germline V gene has CDR1 GTSNPN and CDR2 SVGIG (reference sequence). The germline V and J ends were trimmed by 0 bases and 4 bases, with 9 bases remaining between them. CDR3 sequence: CAWSVGRLTGELFF. The CDR3 DNA reads as TGTGCCTGGAGTGTCGGGAGACTCACCGGGGAGCTGTTTTTT. The variable domain in full, completed from reference TRBV30 and TRBJ2-2, reads SQTIHQWPATLVQPVGSPLSLECTVEGTSNPNLYWYRQAAGRGLQLLFYSVGIGQISSEVPQNLSASRPQDRQFILSSKKLLLSDSGFYLCAWSVGRLTGELFFGEGSRLTVL.

This chain connects TRBV27 to TRBJ1-5; a weak D match, TRBD1 (6 bases). CDR3 length equals 14 residues. V shed 2 bases and J shed 6 bases, with 11 bases lying between them. Germline V CDR1 and CDR2: MNHEY, SMNVEV (reference sequence). The CDR3 DNA is TGTGCCAGCAGTTTAGCGGGGGGCGCTCAGCCCCAGCATTTT. Translation: CASSLAGGAQPQHF.

The rearrangement uses TRBV30 and TRBJ2-3, with TRBD1 identical over 11 bases. V shed 0 bases, J shed 4 bases, and the junction held 3 bases outside the gene matches. Germline-derived CDR1 and CDR2 are GTSNPN and SVGIG (reference sequence). This CDR3 has 15 residues. CDR3 in amino acids: CAWSVGQGASDTQYF. The CDR3, as DNA: TGTGCCTGGAGTGTAGGACAGGGGGCATCAGATACGCAGTATTTT.

This clone was seen a single time. V and J are TRBV6-5 and TRBJ1-3; 8 bases line up with TRBD1. CDR3 length: 16 amino acids. Trimming took 3 bases from V and 0 from J; bases not matched to a gene: 4. The germline V gene has CDR1 MNHEY and CDR2 SVGAGI. The DNA for the CDR3 is TGTGCCAGCAGTTATGGGACAGGACTCTCTGGAAACACCATATATTTT. Translating gives CASSYGTGLSGNTIYF.

V gene TRBV4-1 combines with J gene TRBJ1-6; 7 bases are a match to TRBD1. The CDR3 sequence is 16 residues long. Trimming cost V 0 bases and J 7 bases; bases outside gene matches: 6. Germline V gene data show CDR1 as MGHRA and CDR2 as YSYEKL. CDR3 DNA sequence: TGCGCCAGCAGCCAAGAGGACAGGACTTGGAATTCACCCCTCCACTTT. It encodes CASSQEDRTWNSPLHF.

The chain is built from TRBV24-1 and TRBJ2-1, with 8 bases matching TRBD1. Trimming removed 3 bases from V and 3 bases from J; junction bases left unmatched: 3. This CDR3 has 15 amino acids. In germline, CDR1 is KGHDR, CDR2 SFDVKD. CDR3 protein: CATSDATGDYNEQFF. CDR3 sequence (DNA): TGTGCCACCAGTGATGCGACAGGGGACTACAATGAGCAGTTCTTC.

V is TRBV18 and J is TRBJ2-5; 7 bases are a match to TRBD1. V shed 9 bases, J shed 2 bases, and the junction held 6 bases outside the gene matches. This CDR3 is 13 amino acids long. Germline assignment: CDR1 KGHSH and CDR2 LQKENI. The CDR3 region has the DNA TGTGCCAGTTTCAGGGGGAGTCAAGAGACCCAGTACTTC. Its protein is CASFRGSQETQYF.

The chain couples TRBV6-5 to TRBJ1-1, with D possibly matching TRBD1 (5 bases). The CDR3 length is 13 residues. Germline V gene sequence: CDR1 MNHEY, CDR2 SVGAGI. Trimming removed 8 bases at V and 4 bases at J, with 14 bases between. The chain's CDR3 is CASGGAGFTEAFF. The CDR3 nucleotides are TGTGCCAGCGGAGGGGCCGGGTTCACTGAAGCTTTCTTT.

The chain carries TRBV4-2 and TRBJ2-7; 9 positions match TRBD2. Germline CDR1 and CDR2: LGHNA and YNFKEQ. This CDR3 comprises 18 residues. The ends lost 0 bases at V and 2 bases at J; junction bases unmatched: 11. The CDR3 DNA is TGTGCCAGCAGCCAAGATGACCAATCTAGCGGGGCCACCTACGAGCAGTACTTC. Protein: CASSQDDQSSGATYEQYF.

The chain recombines TRBV6-5 with TRBJ1-1; D is uncertain. This CDR3 has 16 amino acids. Trimming removed 2 bases at V and 1 base at J, with 14 bases between. Germline lookup yields CDR1 MNHEY and CDR2 SVGAGI. In DNA form, the CDR3 reads TGTGCCAGCAGTTACACGTTGACCGGGGAGAACACTGAAGCTTTCTTT. This codes for CASSYTLTGENTEAFF.

V and J are TRBV6-5 and TRBJ2-3; 7 bases align to TRBD1. CDR3 size: 16 residues. The J segment lost 5 bases and the V segment lost 3 bases, leaving 11 bases of the junction unmatched. Germline V CDR1 and CDR2: MNHEY, SVGAGI. The CDR3 loop reads CASSYGSDRARDTQYF. Here the CDR3 DNA reads TGTGCCAGCAGTTATGGTTCCGACAGGGCCAGAGATACGCAGTATTTT.